Below are 12 T cell receptor beta chains sequenced from a single sample in a study of T cell responses to AZD1222 COVID-19 vaccine. The protocol was immunoSEQ multiplex PCR, while the TCRdb copy is restricted to in-frame clones and leaves out a portion. The sample has 100,000 to 150,000 clones; around 83% are singletons. The specimen was peripheral blood, collected 28 days after the second AZD1222 dose. These receptors were obtained from an adult who received the AZD1222 COVID-19 vaccine.

The rearrangement links TRBV20-1 to TRBJ2-7; 8 bases agree with TRBD1. This CDR3 region has 13 residues. Germline CDR1 reads DFQATT; CDR2 reads SNEGSKA (reference sequence). Trimming took 3 bases from V and 3 from J; bases not matched to a gene: 4. The CDR3 coding sequence is TGCAGTGCTAGTTCGGGACAGGACTACGAGCAGTACTTC. Translation gives CSASSGQDYEQYF.

The chain links TRBV23-1 to TRBJ1-1; no definite D call. TRBV23-1 is classed as an ORF, of uncertain function. The CDR3 has 19 amino acids. V gave up 6 bases and J gave up 3 bases, with 29 bases separating them. In DNA form, the CDR3 reads TGCGCCAGCAGCTCCGATATCCCGAGACCATTCCTTTCCGACACTGAAGCTTTCTTT. Its protein product is CASSSDIPRPFLSDTEAFF.

This chain links TRBV5-1 with TRBJ2-1, with 7 bases aligning to TRBD1. There are 16 residues in the CDR3. Trimming took 7 bases from V and 8 from J; bases not matched to a gene: 18. The V gene's germline CDR1 is SGHRS and CDR2 YFSETQ. CDR3 loop: CASGTAGRDSRDEQFF. DNA of the CDR3: TGCGCCAGCGGGACGGCCGGAAGGGACAGTAGAGATGAGCAGTTCTTC.

This clone showed up just a few times. The chain links TRBV7-8 to TRBJ2-7, with D possibly matching TRBD1 (6 bases). Looked up from germline, CDR1 is SGHVS and CDR2 is FQNEAQ. Trimming took off 1 base at V and 2 bases at J, with 24 bases between the two ends. The CDR3 consists of 19 residues. This chain's CDR3 is CASSLVDFRGENPTYEQYF. Written as DNA, the CDR3 is TGTGCCAGCAGCTTAGTCGATTTCAGGGGCGAAAACCCTACCTACGAGCAGTACTTC.

The rearrangement joins TRBV30 to TRBJ1-1, with D uncertain. Looked up from germline, CDR1 is GTSNPN and CDR2 is SVGIG (reference sequence). The CDR3 consists of 13 residues. V lost 2 bases and J lost 7, with 14 bases in between. The CDR3 region is CAWSLRLTDEAFF. The CDR3 DNA sequence: TGTGCCTGGAGTCTGCGATTAACAGATGAAGCTTTCTTT.

This chain joins TRBV6-5 and TRBJ1-6; D remains ambiguous. The CDR3 extends over 13 amino acids. The V gene lost 4 bases and the J gene lost 12 bases, with 13 bases spanning the gap. Looked up from germline, CDR1 is MNHEY and CDR2 is SVGAGI. In DNA form, the CDR3 reads TGTGCCAGCAGTTCCGCCAGAGGGCGACCCCTCCACTTT. Encoded protein: CASSSARGRPLHF.

The chain couples TRBV5-1 to TRBJ1-2; D might be TRBD1 (6 bases). The ends were cut back, 0 bases at V and 6 bases at J, with 18 bases in the middle. The germline CDR1 and CDR2 sequences are SGHRS and YFSETQ. The CDR3 length is 16 residues. CDR3 bases: TGCGCCAGCAGCTTGGCCGGCCCGGGGGGGGCGAATGGCTACACCTTC. Translated, it gives CASSLAGPGGANGYTF.

The chain links TRBV4-1 to TRBJ1-6, with 9 bases fitting TRBD1. V lost 4 bases, J lost 7 bases, and 5 bases stayed unmatched. Germline values: CDR1 MGHRA, CDR2 YSYEKL. The CDR3 runs 15 residues. The CDR3 DNA reads as TGCGCCAGCAGCCTACAGGGGGCTGGCAATTCACCCCTCCACTTT. Amino acid sequence: CASSLQGAGNSPLHF.

The CDR3 spells CASSLVGGTNEKLFF. The CDR3 DNA reads TGTGCCAGCAGCTTAGTGGGGGGCACTAATGAAAAACTGTTTTTT. V gene TRBV7-9 combines with J gene TRBJ1-4; maybe TRBD1 (6 bases). Germline V gives CDR1 SEHNR, CDR2 FQNEAQ (reference sequence). Trimming cost V 1 base and J 2 bases, with 8 bases left between them. The CDR3 consists of 15 residues.

The chain has TRBV11-2 and TRBJ1-1; D is perhaps TRBD1 (6 bases). The V end was cut by 5 bases, the J end by 7 bases, with 17 bases between. The V gene's germline CDR1 is SGHAT and CDR2 FQNNGV. The CDR3 loop spans 14 amino acids. CDR3 protein: CASSMEGVYHEAFF. Written as DNA, the CDR3 is TGTGCCAGCAGCATGGAGGGGGTGTACCATGAAGCTTTCTTT.

The chain is built from TRBV19 and TRBJ2-3; TRBD2 matches 10 bases. Trimming at V came to 8 bases and at J to 4 bases, leaving 6 bases not matched to a gene. This CDR3 contains 14 residues. Germline V gene sequence: CDR1 LNHDA, CDR2 SQIVND (reference sequence). The CDR3 coding sequence is TGTGCCAGTGGTCTAGCGGGAGTGGCAGATACGCAGTATTTT. As protein: CASGLAGVADTQYF.

V usage is TRBV7-8 and J usage is TRBJ1-1; D unclear. The CDR3 has 14 amino acids. Per germline, CDR1 SGHVS and CDR2 FQNEAQ. Trimming shortened V by 2 bases and J by 1 base, and 8 bases separated the two germline ends. The CDR3 loop reads CASSLFSENTEAFF. CDR3 DNA: TGTGCCAGCAGCTTATTCTCCGAGAACACTGAAGCTTTCTTT.